Presented here are 9 T cell receptor beta chains from one specimen sequenced in a study of cytomegalovirus exposure and HLA in healthy donors. PCR amplification relied on 60 Vbeta primers (plus 13 Jbeta primers). Only in-frame clones appear in the TCRdb table, and some are missing; sequencing was by immunoSEQ multiplex PCR. The sample comprises about 120,000 clones, 9% to 10% of which are singletons, and 2.5% to 3.5% rests with the top ten. Specimen: PBMCs. The source is a man aged 25-45 years in good health and CMV-seronegative.

This clone appeared a few times. J is TRBJ2-7 and V is TRBV6-1; 10 positions agree with TRBD1. Germline V CDR1 and CDR2: MNHNS, SASEGT. The length of the CDR3 is 16 residues. Unmatched junction bases numbered 8, after V lost 2 bases and J lost 4 bases. CDR3 protein: CASSEWGQGMLYEQYF. The CDR3 nucleotides read TGTGCCAGCAGTGAATGGGGACAGGGGATGTTGTACGAGCAGTACTTC.

Only a few counts were recorded for this clone. V is TRBV30 and J is TRBJ2-7, with a possible D match to TRBD2 (6 bases). The CDR3 length is 13 residues. Trimming removed 0 bases at V and 7 bases at J, with 13 bases between. Germline V gives CDR1 GTSNPN, CDR2 SVGIG (reference sequence). The CDR3 bases are TGTGCCTGGAGTGTACACGGGGGAAGGGAGCAGTACTTC. Protein product: CAWSVHGGREQYF.

The CDR3 DNA follows: TGTGCTAGTGGTTTGAAGTCAGGGAACAATGAGCAGTTCTTC. It yields the protein CASGLKSGNNEQFF. The chain couples TRBV12-5 to TRBJ2-1; TRBD1 might be the D (5 bases). Germline V gene data show CDR1 as LGHNT and CDR2 as FRNRAP. The CDR3 totals 14 residues. V gave up 2 bases and J gave up 5 bases, with 10 bases separating them.

In this sample, this clone turned up a few times. V gene TRBV4-3 combines with J gene TRBJ1-2, with 8 positions matching TRBD1. Germline V gene sequence: CDR1 LGHNA, CDR2 YSLEER. V was pared by 0 bases and J by 2 bases, with 5 bases of the junction left unmatched. The CDR3 sequence is 16 residues long. CDR3 in amino acids: CASSQDPQGVNYGYTF. Written as DNA, the CDR3 is TGCGCCAGCAGCCAAGACCCACAGGGGGTGAACTATGGCTACACCTTC.

This rearrangement joins TRBV6-1 to TRBJ2-5, with D unresolved. Germline V CDR1 and CDR2: MNHNS, SASEGT. Trimming pared 6 bases from V and 11 bases from J, leaving 13 bases between. The CDR3 spans 11 residues. The CDR3 here is CASRSDIEQYF. Written as DNA, the CDR3 is TGTGCCAGCAGGTCCGATATTGAGCAGTACTTC.

This clone showed up just a few times. CDR3 coding DNA: TGTGCCAGCAGCTTATGGGCATCGGATACGCAGTATTTT. Translated: CASSLWASDTQYF. The chain employs TRBV11-2 and TRBJ2-3; D is undetermined. V was clipped by 2 bases and J by 6 bases, with 9 bases between them. CDR3 length: 13 residues. Germline values: CDR1 SGHAT, CDR2 FQNNGV. Looking up the rest from reference TRBV11-2 and TRBJ2-3 gives the full variable domain: EAGVAQSPRYKIIEKRQSVAFWCNPISGHATLYWYQQILGQGPKLLIQFQNNGVVDDSQLPKDRFSAERLKGVDSTLKIQPAKLEDSAVYLCASSLWASDTQYFGPGTRLTVL.

In this sample, this clone turned up once. V is TRBV4-3 and J is TRBJ2-3, with TRBD1 matching 8 bases. The CDR3 sequence is 14 residues long. After removal of 5 bases from V and 5 bases from J, the junction contained 6 bases not matched to a gene. The germline V gene has CDR1 LGHNA and CDR2 YSLEER. CDR3 loop: CASSSGQGLDTQYF. The DNA of the CDR3 is TGCGCCAGCAGCTCCGGACAGGGTTTAGATACGCAGTATTTT.

The sample holds a few counts of this clone. The chain couples TRBV27 to TRBJ1-5, with D unresolved. The CDR3 has 14 residues. V dropped 2 bases and J dropped 5 bases, with 10 bases sitting between them. Looked up from germline, CDR1 is MNHEY and CDR2 is SMNVEV (reference sequence). The CDR3 protein is CASSLERGYQPQHF. CDR3 DNA sequence: TGTGCCAGCAGTTTAGAGCGGGGATATCAGCCCCAGCATTTT.

The chain carries TRBV27 and TRBJ1-2, with 10 bases lining up with TRBD1. Looked up from germline, CDR1 is MNHEY and CDR2 is SMNVEV (reference sequence). The V gene end was trimmed by 6 bases and the J gene end by 7 bases; junction bases not matched to a gene: 2. CDR3 size: 12 residues. The CDR3 coding sequence is TGTGCCAGCAGCCGACAGGGGGCTGGCTACACCTTC. The encoded protein is CASSRQGAGYTF.